One TCR beta chain is described in this entry. These data come from a study of cytomegalovirus exposure and HLA in healthy donors. In the PCR, 60 Vbeta and 13 Jbeta primers were used. The data were produced by immunoSEQ multiplex PCR, yet TCRdb's version contains in-frame clones alone and is incomplete. The sample has 150,000 or so clones, 60% to 80% seen once; the top ten hold approximately 0.89%. Trimming stripped 3 bases from V and 5 bases from J, with 10 bases between. Germline V CDR1 and CDR2: SGHAT, FQNNGV. The CDR3 is 13 amino acids. The clonotype was recovered from a woman aged 50 to 60 in good health and CMV-seropositive. The material sequenced was PBMCs. The genes are TRBV11-2 and TRBJ1-1; unclear D gene. The DNA for the CDR3 is TGTGCCAGCAGCTTCCGGGGTGAGACTGAAGCTTTCTTT. This translates into CASSFRGETEAFF.